This TCR beta chain was sequenced in a study of graft-versus-host responses after intestinal transplantation. Study background: Tacrolimus and steroids were given for 2 to 4 years to all recipients after anti-thymocyte globulin induction.

In the case of this clone: What it binds is not known.

Measured with immunoSEQ multiplex PCR; TCRdb has only the in-frame clones, and not every one. The sample holds some 70,000 clones, more than 75% seen once. Germline assignment: CDR1 MDHEN and CDR2 SYDVKM. The CDR3 has 16 amino acids. The V end lost 5 bases, the J end lost 0 bases, and 14 bases lay between the germline ends. Study conclusions and caveats: Among circulating GvH clones, peak levels were associated with early post-transplant declines in HvG clones.

The chain is built from TRBV28 and TRBJ2-1; D is possibly TRBD1 or TRBD2 (5 bases each). Material: unstimulated CD8+ T cells sorted from spleen or lymph node cells, obtained before transplant. This TCR came from a human donor who was the organ donor for an intestinal transplant. The CDR3 spells CASSRSLGVSYNEQFF. CDR3 in DNA: TGTGCCAGCAGTCGATCTCTGGGGGTCTCCTACAATGAGCAGTTCTTC.